These 6 T cell receptor beta chains were all obtained from the same sample, sequenced in a study of technical replicates of blood from four donors. This table comes from immunoSEQ multiplex PCR, and its TCRdb copy is limited to in-frame clones, with some not included. The repertoire has 70,000 to 95,000 clones, 91% of them found once; the top ten carry over 0.35%. The sequenced sample consisted of T cells isolated from PBMCs. The receptor source for this set is a human donor in good health. Some clones in this sample may be carry-over from other donors' samples.

This chain connects TRBV9 to TRBJ2-1; 10 bases are a match to TRBD2. Germline CDR1 SGDLS, CDR2 YYNGEE. The CDR3 totals 15 residues. Unmatched junction bases numbered 5, after V lost 3 bases and J lost 5 bases. The CDR3 sequence is CASSAGTSANNEQFF. The CDR3 DNA reads TGTGCCAGCAGCGCGGGGACTAGCGCAAACAATGAGCAGTTCTTC.

The J gene is TRBJ2-1, the V gene TRBV6-6, with TRBD2 as a possible D gene (5 bases). Trimming removed 3 bases at V and 6 bases at J, with 9 bases between. This CDR3 region has 13 residues. Germline CDR1 reads MNHNY; CDR2 reads SVGAGI (reference sequence). In nucleotides, the CDR3 is TGTGCCAGCAGTTATAGCGAGTTCAATGAGCAGTTCTTC. Translating it yields CASSYSEFNEQFF.

This sequence joins TRBV7-6 and TRBJ2-1; 9 bases match TRBD1. CDR1 and CDR2 from the germline V gene are SGHVS and FNYEAQ. This CDR3 is 15 amino acids long. The V and J ends lost 1 base and 4 bases, in that order; junction bases with no gene match: 2. This CDR3 reads CASSLGQGEYNEQFF. The CDR3 region has the DNA TGTGCCAGCAGCTTAGGACAGGGGGAATACAATGAGCAGTTCTTC. Full variable domain (missing parts from reference TRBV7-6 and TRBJ2-1): GAGVSQSPRYKVTKRGQDVALRCDPISGHVSLYWYRQALGQGPEFLTYFNYEAQQDKSGLPNDRFSAERPEGSISTLTIQRTEQRDSAMYRCASSLGQGEYNEQFFGPGTRLTVL.

The chain joins TRBV28 to TRBJ2-7; 9 bases are shared with TRBD2. CDR3 length: 17 amino acids. The V and J ends lost 2 bases and 6 bases, in that order; junction bases with no gene match: 14. Per the germline V gene, CDR1 is MDHEN and CDR2 is SYDVKM. Here the CDR3 reads CASSLGPSGVYISEQYF. The CDR3, as DNA: TGTGCCAGCAGTTTAGGGCCTAGCGGGGTCTATATCTCCGAGCAGTACTTC.

This rearrangement joins TRBV27 to TRBJ2-1; tentative D call: TRBD2 (5 bases). This CDR3 is 13 amino acids long. Germline CDR1 is MNHEY and CDR2 is SMNVEV (reference sequence). V gave up 3 bases and J gave up 15 bases, with 18 bases separating them. As DNA, the CDR3 is TGTGCCAGCAGTTTCGGGGTCTATTGGGCTCCGTTCTTC. Residues: CASSFGVYWAPFF.

The DNA for the CDR3 is TGTGCCAGCAGTGCGGAGACAGGGTGGGGCGGCGATGAGCAGTTCTTC. Its translation is CASSAETGWGGDEQFF. The rearrangement uses TRBV27 and TRBJ2-1; 7 nucleotides agree with TRBD1. After removal of 5 bases from V and 8 bases from J, the junction contained 15 bases not matched to a gene. The CDR3 contains 16 residues. Per germline, CDR1 MNHEY and CDR2 SMNVEV (reference sequence).